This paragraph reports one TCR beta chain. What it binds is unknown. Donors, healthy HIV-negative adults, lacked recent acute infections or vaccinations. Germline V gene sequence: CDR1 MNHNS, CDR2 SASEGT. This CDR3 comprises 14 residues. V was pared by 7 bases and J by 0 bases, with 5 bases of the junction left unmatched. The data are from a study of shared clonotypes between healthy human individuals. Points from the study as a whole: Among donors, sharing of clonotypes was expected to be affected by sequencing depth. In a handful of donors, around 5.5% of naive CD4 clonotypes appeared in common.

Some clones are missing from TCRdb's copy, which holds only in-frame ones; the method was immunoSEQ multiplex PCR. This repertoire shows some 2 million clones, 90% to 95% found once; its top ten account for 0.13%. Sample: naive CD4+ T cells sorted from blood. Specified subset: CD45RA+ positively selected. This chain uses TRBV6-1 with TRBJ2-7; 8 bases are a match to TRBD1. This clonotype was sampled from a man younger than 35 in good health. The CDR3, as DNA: TGTGCCAGCATTCGACAGGGGACCTCCTACGAGCAGTACTTC. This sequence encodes CASIRQGTSYEQYF.